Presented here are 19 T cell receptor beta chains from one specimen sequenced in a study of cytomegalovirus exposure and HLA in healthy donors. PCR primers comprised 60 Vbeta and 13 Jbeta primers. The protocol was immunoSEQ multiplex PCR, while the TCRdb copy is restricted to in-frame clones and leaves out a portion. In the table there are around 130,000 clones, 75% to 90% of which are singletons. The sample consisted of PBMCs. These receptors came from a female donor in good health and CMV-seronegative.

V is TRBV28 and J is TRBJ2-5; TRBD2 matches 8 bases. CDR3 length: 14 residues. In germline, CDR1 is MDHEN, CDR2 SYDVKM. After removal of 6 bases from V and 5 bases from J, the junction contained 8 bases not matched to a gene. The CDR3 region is CASRETGLAETQYF. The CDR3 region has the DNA TGTGCCAGCAGGGAGACTGGACTAGCCGAGACCCAGTACTTC.

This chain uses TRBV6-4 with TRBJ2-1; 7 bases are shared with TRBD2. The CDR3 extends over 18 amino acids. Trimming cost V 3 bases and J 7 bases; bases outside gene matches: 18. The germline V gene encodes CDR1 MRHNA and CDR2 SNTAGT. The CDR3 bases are TGTGCCAGCAGTGATGAGGGGACTACAAACGGTCGGAGAAATGAGCAGTTCTTC. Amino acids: CASSDEGTTNGRRNEQFF.

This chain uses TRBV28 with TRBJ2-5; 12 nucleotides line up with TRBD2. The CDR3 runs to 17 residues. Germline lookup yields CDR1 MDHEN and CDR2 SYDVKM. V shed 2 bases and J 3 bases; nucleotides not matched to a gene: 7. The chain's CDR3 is CASSLEGLAGGEETQYF. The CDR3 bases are TGTGCCAGCAGTTTAGAAGGCCTAGCGGGAGGGGAAGAGACCCAGTACTTC.

CDR3 DNA: TGTGCCAGCAGTGGAACCGGGACAGGGGACACCATATATTTT. The encoded protein is CASSGTGTGDTIYF. The chain carries TRBV6-1 and TRBJ1-3, with 10 bases matching TRBD1. V shed 4 bases and J 8 bases; nucleotides not matched to a gene: 5. Germline CDR1 is MNHNS and CDR2 is SASEGT. The CDR3 runs 14 residues.

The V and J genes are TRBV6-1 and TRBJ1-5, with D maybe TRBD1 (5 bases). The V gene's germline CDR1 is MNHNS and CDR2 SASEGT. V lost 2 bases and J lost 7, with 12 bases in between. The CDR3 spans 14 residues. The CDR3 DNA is TGTGCCAGCAGTGAATCGGGAGGGGTCCAGCCCCAGCATTTT. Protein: CASSESGGVQPQHF.

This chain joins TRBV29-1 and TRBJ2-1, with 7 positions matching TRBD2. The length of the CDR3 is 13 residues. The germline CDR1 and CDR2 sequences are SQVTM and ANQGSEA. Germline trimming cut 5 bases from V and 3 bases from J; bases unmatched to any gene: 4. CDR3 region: CSVFSGNYNEQFF. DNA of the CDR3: TGCAGCGTTTTCAGCGGGAACTACAATGAGCAGTTCTTC.

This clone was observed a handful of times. In nucleotides, the CDR3 is TGTGCCAGCAGTTCCGGCAGGCCGAACACTGAAGCTTTCTTT. It yields the protein CASSSGRPNTEAFF. J is TRBJ1-1 and V is TRBV27, with no clear D. The V end lost 4 bases, the J end lost 1 base, and 10 bases lay between the germline ends. CDR3 size: 14 residues. Germline CDR1 reads MNHEY; CDR2 reads SMNVEV (reference sequence).

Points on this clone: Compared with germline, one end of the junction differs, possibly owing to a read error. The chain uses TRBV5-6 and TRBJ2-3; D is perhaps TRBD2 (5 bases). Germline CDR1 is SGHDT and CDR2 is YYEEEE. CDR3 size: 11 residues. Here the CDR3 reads CASSLYGLWHF. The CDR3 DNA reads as TGTGCCAGCAGCTTGTACGGACTGTGGCATTTT.

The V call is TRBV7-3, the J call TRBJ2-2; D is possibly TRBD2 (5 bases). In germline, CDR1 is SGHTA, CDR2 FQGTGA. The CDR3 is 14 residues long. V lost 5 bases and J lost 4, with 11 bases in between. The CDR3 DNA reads TGTGCCAGCAGCCCCAAAGGGAGCACCGGGGAGCTGTTTTTT. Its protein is CASSPKGSTGELFF.

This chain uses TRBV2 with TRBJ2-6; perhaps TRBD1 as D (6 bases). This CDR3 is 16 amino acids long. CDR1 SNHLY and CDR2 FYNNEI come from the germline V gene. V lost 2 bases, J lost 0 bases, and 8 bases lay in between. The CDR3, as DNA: TGTGCCAGCAGTGAAAGGGGGTCCTCTGGGGCCAACGTCCTGACTTTC. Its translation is CASSERGSSGANVLTF.

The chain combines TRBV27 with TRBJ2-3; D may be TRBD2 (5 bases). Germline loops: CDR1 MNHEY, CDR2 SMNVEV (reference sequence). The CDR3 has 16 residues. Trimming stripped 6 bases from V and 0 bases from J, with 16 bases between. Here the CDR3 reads CASSPLSRRSTDTQYF. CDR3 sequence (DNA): TGTGCCAGCAGCCCCCTCTCAAGGAGGAGCACAGATACGCAGTATTTT.

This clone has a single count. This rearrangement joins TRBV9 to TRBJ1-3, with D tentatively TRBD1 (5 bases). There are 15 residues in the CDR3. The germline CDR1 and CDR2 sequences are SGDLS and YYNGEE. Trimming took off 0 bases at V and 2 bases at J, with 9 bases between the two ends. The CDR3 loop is CASSVGPGAGNTIYF. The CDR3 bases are TGTGCCAGCAGCGTAGGGCCGGGGGCTGGAAACACCATATATTTT.

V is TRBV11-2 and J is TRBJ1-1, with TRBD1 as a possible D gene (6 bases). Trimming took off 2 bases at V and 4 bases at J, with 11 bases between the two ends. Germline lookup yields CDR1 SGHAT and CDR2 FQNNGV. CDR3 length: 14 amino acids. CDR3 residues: CASSLSQGSTEAFF. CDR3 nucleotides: TGTGCCAGCAGCTTATCGCAGGGGAGCACTGAAGCTTTCTTT.

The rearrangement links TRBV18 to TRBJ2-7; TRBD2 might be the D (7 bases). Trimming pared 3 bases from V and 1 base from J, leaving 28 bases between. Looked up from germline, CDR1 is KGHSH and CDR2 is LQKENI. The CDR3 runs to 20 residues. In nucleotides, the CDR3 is TGTGCCAGCTCACCTCTGCCAAGTATGGGGGGGCGAGAGTTGTCCTACGAGCAGTACTTC. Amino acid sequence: CASSPLPSMGGRELSYEQYF.

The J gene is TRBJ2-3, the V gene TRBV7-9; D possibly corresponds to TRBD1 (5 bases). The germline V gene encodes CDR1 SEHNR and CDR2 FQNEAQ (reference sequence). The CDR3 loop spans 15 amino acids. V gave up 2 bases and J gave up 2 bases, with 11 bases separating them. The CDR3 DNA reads TGTGCCAGCAGCTTAATGGACACTACCACAGATACGCAGTATTTT. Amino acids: CASSLMDTTTDTQYF.

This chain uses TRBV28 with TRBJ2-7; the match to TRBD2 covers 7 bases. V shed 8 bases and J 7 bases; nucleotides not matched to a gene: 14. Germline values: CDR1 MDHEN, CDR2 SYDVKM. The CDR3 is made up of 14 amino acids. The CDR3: CASLTRGESGEQYF. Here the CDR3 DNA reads TGTGCCAGCCTGACTCGGGGGGAGTCAGGGGAGCAGTACTTC.

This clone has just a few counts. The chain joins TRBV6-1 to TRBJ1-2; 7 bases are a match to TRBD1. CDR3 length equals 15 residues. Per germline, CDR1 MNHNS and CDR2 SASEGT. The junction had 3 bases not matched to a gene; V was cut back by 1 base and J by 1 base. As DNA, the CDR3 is TGTGCCAGCAGTGAAGAGACAGGGTTTAACTATGGCTACACCTTC. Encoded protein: CASSEETGFNYGYTF.

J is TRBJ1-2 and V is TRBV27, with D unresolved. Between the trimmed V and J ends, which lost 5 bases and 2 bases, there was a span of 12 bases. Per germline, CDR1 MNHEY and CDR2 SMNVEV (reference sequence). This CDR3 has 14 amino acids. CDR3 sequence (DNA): TGTGCCAGCAGTGTAAGAGGTCCCAACTATGGCTACACCTTC. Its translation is CASSVRGPNYGYTF.

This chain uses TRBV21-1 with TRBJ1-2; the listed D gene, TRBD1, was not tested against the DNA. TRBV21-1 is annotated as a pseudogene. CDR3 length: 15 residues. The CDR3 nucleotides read TGTGCCAGCAGCCCGCGACAGGGACAGACTAACCCCTACACCTTC. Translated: CASSPRQGQTNPYTF.